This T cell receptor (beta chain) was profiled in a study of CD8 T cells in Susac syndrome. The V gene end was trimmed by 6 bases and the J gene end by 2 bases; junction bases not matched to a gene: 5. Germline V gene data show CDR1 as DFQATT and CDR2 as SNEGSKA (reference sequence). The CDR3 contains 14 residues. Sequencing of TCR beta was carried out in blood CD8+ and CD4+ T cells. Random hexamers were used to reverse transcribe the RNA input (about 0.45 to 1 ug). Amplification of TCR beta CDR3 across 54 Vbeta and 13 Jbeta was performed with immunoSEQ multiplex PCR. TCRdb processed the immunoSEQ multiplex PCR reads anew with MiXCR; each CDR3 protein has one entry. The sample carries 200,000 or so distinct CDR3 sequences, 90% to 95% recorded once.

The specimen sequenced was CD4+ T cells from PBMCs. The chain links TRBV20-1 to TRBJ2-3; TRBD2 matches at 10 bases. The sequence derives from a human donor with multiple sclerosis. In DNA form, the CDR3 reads TGCAGTGCCCCCCTAGCGGGGGCCACAGATACGCAGTATTTT. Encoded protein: CSAPLAGATDTQYF.